This TCR beta chain was obtained from a study of regulatory T cells in long-lasting Graves disease. Germline V lookup: CDR1 WNHNN, CDR2 SYGVQD (reference sequence). The CDR3 contains 13 residues. The ends were cut back, 6 bases at V and 8 bases at J, with 16 bases in the middle. Arm-PCR of CDR3 regions with iRepertoire HTBI primers generated TCR beta libraries. TCRdb re-called the multiplex PCR reads through MiXCR, storing one row per CDR3 protein. The sample has about 320,000 distinct CDR3 sequences; more than 15% are singletons. Time point denoted: newly diagnosed GD, antithyroid drugs for less than 3 months. Following extraction of RNA from PBMCs, that RNA was used to make the TCR library. The table lists this clonotype with many counts.

Source: peripheral blood mononuclear cells (PBMCs), taken at new diagnosis, from a patient treated with antithyroid drugs. The rearrangement joins TRBV10-1 to TRBJ1-1; D not resolved. This receptor was identified in a female donor with Graves disease. In nucleotides, the CDR3 is TGCGCCAGCAGCGGACTTGGGCAGACCGAAGCTTTCTTT. Translated: CASSGLGQTEAFF.